This T cell receptor (beta chain) was sequenced in a study of blood T cell repertoires in COVID-19. Participant age was about 18 to 89 years, and participants resided in about two dozen US areas. Original processing notes: It was from reference gene primer amplification that nucleated cell counts were estimated. Data came from immunoSEQ multiplex PCR; TCRdb stores just in-frame clones and leaves some out. The V and J calls and the clone size are those of that table, but D and trimming were determined from the DNA. The table shows under 200,000 clones, with about 88% occurring only once. The CDR3 contains 13 residues. Germline CDR1 is GTSNPN and CDR2 is SVGIG (reference sequence). Trimming shortened V by 3 bases and J by 2 bases, and 8 bases separated the two germline ends.

The sequenced sample was PBMCs or T cells enriched from blood (not recorded which). This TCR was sampled from a woman aged 45-65 years who had recovered from COVID-19. This chain links TRBV30 with TRBJ2-1, with D perhaps TRBD2 (6 bases). CDR3 protein: CAWRIAAYNEQFF. The CDR3 DNA sequence: TGTGCCTGGAGAATAGCGGCCTACAATGAGCAGTTCTTC.